Each of the 2 T cell receptor beta chains below was sequenced from the same sample in a study of follicular helper T cells after annual influenza vaccination. The method was immunoSEQ multiplex PCR; TCRdb's version includes in-frame clones alone and lacks a portion of them. Altogether more than 9,000 clones are present, roughly 80% being singletons, with the ten largest covering more than 3.5%. Regarding time point: 2015-2016 season, pre-vaccination. The sample consisted of CXCR5+ CD38- circulating T follicular helper cells from blood, taken on the day of influenza vaccination. The subset: circulating Tfh, non-naive CD4+CXCR5+PD-1+ (ICOS+CD38+ or ICOS-CD38-). These receptors were taken from an adult who received the influenza vaccine.

This clone appeared once. The chain employs TRBV6-6 and TRBJ2-3, with D perhaps being TRBD1 or TRBD2 (6 bases each). Germline CDR1 and CDR2: MNHNY and SVGAGI (reference sequence). The CDR3 is 14 amino acids. V lost 5 bases, J lost 3 bases, and 12 bases lay in between. DNA for the CDR3: TGTGCCAGCAGTCAAGGGGGACTGACAGATACGCAGTATTTT. Translated, it gives CASSQGGLTDTQYF.

V usage is TRBV18 and J usage is TRBJ1-2; a possible D gene is TRBD1 (5 bases). This CDR3 contains 14 residues. V dropped 3 bases and J dropped 4 bases, with 12 bases sitting between them. Germline V CDR1 and CDR2: KGHSH, LQKENI. The CDR3 loop is CASSPSRDLYGYTF. CDR3 nucleotides: TGTGCCAGCTCACCTTCCAGGGACCTCTATGGCTACACCTTC. The whole variable domain, filled in from reference TRBV18 and TRBJ1-2, reads NAGVMQNPRHLVRRRGQEARLRCSPMKGHSHVYWYRQLPEEGLKFMVYLQKENIIDESGMPKERFSAEFPKEGPSILRIQQVVRGDSAAYFCASSPSRDLYGYTFGSGTRLTVV.